The sequence of this T cell receptor (beta chain) was determined in a study of T cell repertoires in cytomegalovirus infection. Between the trimmed V and J ends, which lost 0 bases and 1 base, there was a span of 0 bases. The CDR3 covers 12 residues. The germline V gene encodes CDR1 SQVTM and CDR2 ANQGSEA. Using its own MiXCR run on the reads, TCRdb lists one record per CDR3 protein. The repertoire holds 700,000 to 850,000 distinct CDR3 sequences, less than 35% seen once, with 9.5% to 15% in the top ten. Details on this clonotype: Its antigen is not identified.

The chain employs TRBV29-1 and TRBJ2-2; D is unresolved. The TCR sequence derives from a human donor in good health (CMV status not recorded). Some clones in this sample may be carry-over from other donors' samples. This specimen was cultured CD8+ T cells from PBMCs, taken from culture after CMV antigen stimulation. The chain's CDR3 is CSVEENTGELFF. The CDR3 DNA reads as TGCAGCGTTGAAGAGAACACCGGGGAGCTGTTTTTT.